This T cell receptor (beta chain) came from a study of T cell changes during pregnancy in multiple sclerosis (dated by TCRdb to the late 2010s). As for the study more broadly: In women with multiple sclerosis, the researchers looked at how the T cell repertoire shifted as pregnancy progressed.

Via the germline V gene, CDR1 is SGHDT and CDR2 YYEEEE. Its CDR3 holds 16 amino acids, cysteine through phenylalanine. Only the CDR3 region is kept as DNA, spanning 48 bases read in frame from base 1. V loses 3 bases of germline sequence and J loses 1 base, and the interval between the two ends is 15 bases. Points on this clone: This clone's antigen is unknown. Base qualities are not recorded, but no much larger clone differs from it by a single base.

Library preparation was by the immunoSEQ multiplex PCR assay. TCRdb took over this immuneACCESS table, retaining in-frame rearrangements with V and J assigned. Such tables are incomplete; in checked studies, under half of the missing clones stem from an unresolved V gene, and the remainder is unexplained. The sample records approximately 44,000 clones, roughly 87% of which are singletons. The ten largest clones take up approximately 0.61% of the sample. This receptor was identified in a female donor with multiple sclerosis, enrolled in a pregnancy study. The chain is made from TRBV5-6 and TRBJ2-3; TRBD1 is a possible D gene, resting on 6 matching bases. Sequencing was performed on CD4+ T cells from peripheral blood mononuclear cells, taken in the first trimester of pregnancy. The sequence in DNA is TGTGCCAGCAGCTGGAATGACAGGTTACGCACAGATACGCAGTATTTT. Translated, it reads CASSWNDRLRTDTQYF.